This TCR beta chain was sequenced during a study of identical twins. TCRdb recomputed calls from the 5' RACE reads with MiXCR, one row per CDR3 protein. The repertoire holds 1.5 million to 2 million distinct CDR3 sequences, with more than 30% as singletons. This clonotype was counted between two and nine times. No antigen is known for it. Findings of the study overall: Possibly, invariant MAIT and iNKT cells partly confounded zero-insertion analyses. Compared with models, monozygotic twins showed more out-of-frame TCR alpha sharing. The more abundant beta clonotypes in cord blood had fewer insertions, and memory repertoires did not show this. The authors drew conclusions from cross-sectional statistical analysis rather than following the same donors.

Germline V gene lookup returns CDR1 SGDLS and CDR2 YYNGEE. This CDR3 is built from 16 residues. V shed 0 bases, J shed 1 base, and the junction held 5 bases outside the gene matches. The gene calls are TRBV9 and TRBJ2-5, with 8 bases fitting TRBD2. This clonotype was obtained from a newborn girl in good health. The source material was cord blood. The CDR3 here is CASSVGVAGRQETQYF. CDR3 in DNA: TGTGCCAGCAGCGTAGGAGTAGCGGGGCGCCAAGAGACCCAGTACTTC.